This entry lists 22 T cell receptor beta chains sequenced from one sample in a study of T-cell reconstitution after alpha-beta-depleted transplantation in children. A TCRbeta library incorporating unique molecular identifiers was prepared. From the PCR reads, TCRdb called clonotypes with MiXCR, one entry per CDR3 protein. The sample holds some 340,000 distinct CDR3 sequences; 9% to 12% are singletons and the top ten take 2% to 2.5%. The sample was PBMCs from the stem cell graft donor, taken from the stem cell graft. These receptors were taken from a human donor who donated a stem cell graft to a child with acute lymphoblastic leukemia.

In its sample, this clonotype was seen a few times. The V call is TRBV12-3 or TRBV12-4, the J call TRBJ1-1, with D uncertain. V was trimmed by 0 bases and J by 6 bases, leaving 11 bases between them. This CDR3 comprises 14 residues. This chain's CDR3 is CASSLAGEGSEAFF. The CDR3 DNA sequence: TGTGCCAGCAGTTTAGCGGGTGAGGGTTCTGAAGCTTTCTTT.

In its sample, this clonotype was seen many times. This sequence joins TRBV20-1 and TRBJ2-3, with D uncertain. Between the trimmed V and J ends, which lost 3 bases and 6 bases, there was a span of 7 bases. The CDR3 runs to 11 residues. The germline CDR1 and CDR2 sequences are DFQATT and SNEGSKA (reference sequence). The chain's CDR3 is CSASPRDTQYF. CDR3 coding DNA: TGCAGTGCTAGCCCTCGGGATACGCAGTATTTT.

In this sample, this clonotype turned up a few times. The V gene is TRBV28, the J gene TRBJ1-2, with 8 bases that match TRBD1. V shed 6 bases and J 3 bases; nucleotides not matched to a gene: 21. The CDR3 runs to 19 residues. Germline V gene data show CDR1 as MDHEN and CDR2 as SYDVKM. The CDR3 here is CASSAKTGDGLSAYYGYTF. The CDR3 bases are TGTGCCAGCAGCGCTAAGACAGGGGATGGACTCTCGGCCTACTATGGCTACACCTTC.

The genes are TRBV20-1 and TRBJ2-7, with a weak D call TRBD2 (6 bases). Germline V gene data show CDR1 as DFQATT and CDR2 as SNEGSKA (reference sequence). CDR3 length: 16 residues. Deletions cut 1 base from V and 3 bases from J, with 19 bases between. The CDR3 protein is CSARGRGASEFYEQYF. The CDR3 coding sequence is TGCAGTGCTAGAGGTCGGGGCGCTAGCGAGTTCTACGAGCAGTACTTC.

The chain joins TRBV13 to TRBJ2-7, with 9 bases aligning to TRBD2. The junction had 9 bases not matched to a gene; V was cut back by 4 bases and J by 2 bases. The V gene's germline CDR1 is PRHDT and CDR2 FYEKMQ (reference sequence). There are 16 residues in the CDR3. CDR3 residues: CASSSRGSGSPYEQYF. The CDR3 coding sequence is TGTGCCAGCAGCTCTCGAGGTAGCGGGAGCCCCTACGAGCAGTACTTC.

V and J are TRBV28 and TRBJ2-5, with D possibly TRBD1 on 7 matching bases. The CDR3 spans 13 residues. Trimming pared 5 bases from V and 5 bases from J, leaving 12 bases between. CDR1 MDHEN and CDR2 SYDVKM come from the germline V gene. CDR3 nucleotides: TGTGCCAGCAGTGGAGGGGGCCTGGAGACCCAGTACTTC. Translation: CASSGGGLETQYF.

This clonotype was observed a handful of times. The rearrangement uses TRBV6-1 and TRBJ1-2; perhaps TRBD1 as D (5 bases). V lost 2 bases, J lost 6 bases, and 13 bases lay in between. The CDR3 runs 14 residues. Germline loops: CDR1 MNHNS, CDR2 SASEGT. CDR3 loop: CASSESVGGDGYTF. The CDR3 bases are TGTGCCAGCAGTGAATCGGTTGGAGGGGATGGCTACACCTTC.

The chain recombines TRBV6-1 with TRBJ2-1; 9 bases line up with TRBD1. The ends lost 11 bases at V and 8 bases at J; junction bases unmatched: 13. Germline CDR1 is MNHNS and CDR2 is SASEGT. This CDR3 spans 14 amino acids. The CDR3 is CAGQRDRVADEQFF. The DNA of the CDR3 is TGTGCCGGGCAGCGGGACAGGGTAGCGGATGAGCAGTTCTTC.

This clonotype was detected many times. The CDR3 loop reads CASSFDILSGNTIYF. The CDR3 coding sequence is TGTGCCAGCAGTTTTGACATTCTCTCTGGAAACACCATATATTTT. This chain joins TRBV28 and TRBJ1-3, with D unclear. V lost 3 bases, J lost 0 bases, and 9 bases lay in between. CDR3 length equals 15 residues. In germline, CDR1 is MDHEN, CDR2 SYDVKM.

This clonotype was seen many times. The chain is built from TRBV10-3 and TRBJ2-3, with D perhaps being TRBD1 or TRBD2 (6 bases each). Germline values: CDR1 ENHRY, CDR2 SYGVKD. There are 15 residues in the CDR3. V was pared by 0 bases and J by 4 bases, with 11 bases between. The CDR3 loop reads CAISESVGGADTQYF. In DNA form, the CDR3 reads TGTGCCATCAGTGAGTCGGTCGGGGGCGCAGATACGCAGTATTTT.

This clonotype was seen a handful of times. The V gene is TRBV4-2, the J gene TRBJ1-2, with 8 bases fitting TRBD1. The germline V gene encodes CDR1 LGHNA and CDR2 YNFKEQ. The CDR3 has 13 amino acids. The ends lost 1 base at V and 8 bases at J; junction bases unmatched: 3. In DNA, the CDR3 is TGTGCCAGCAGCCAAGCACAGGGGGAAGGCTACACCTTC. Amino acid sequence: CASSQAQGEGYTF.

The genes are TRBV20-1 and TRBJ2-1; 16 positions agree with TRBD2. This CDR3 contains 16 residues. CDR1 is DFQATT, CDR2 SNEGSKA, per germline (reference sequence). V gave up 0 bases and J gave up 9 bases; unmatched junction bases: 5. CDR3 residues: CSARDRGLAGGLEQFF. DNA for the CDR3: TGCAGTGCTAGAGATAGGGGACTAGCGGGAGGGCTTGAGCAGTTCTTC.

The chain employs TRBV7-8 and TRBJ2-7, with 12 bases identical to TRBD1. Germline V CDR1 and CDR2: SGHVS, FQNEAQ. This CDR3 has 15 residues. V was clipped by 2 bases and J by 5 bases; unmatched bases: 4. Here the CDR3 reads CASSLTGTGGNEQYF. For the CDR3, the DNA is TGTGCCAGCAGCTTAACCGGGACAGGGGGCAACGAGCAGTACTTC.

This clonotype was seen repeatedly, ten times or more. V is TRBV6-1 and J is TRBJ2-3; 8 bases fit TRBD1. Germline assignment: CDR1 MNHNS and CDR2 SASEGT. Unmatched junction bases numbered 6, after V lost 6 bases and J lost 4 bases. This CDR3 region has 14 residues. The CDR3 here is CASRGDRGPDTQYF. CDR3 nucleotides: TGTGCCAGCAGGGGCGACAGGGGCCCAGATACGCAGTATTTT.

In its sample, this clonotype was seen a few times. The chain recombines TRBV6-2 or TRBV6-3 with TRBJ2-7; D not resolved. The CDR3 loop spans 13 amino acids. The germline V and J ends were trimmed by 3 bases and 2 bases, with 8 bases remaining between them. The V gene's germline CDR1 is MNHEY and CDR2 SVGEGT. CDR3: CASSYLAPYEQYF. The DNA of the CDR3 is TGTGCCAGCAGTTATCTGGCGCCCTACGAGCAGTACTTC.

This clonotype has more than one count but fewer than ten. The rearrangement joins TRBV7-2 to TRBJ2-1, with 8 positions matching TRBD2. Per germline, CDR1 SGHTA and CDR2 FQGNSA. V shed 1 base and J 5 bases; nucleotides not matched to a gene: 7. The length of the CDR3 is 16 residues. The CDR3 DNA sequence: TGTGCCAGCAGCTTAGGTGGGACTAGGATAAACAATGAGCAGTTCTTC. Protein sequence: CASSLGGTRINNEQFF.

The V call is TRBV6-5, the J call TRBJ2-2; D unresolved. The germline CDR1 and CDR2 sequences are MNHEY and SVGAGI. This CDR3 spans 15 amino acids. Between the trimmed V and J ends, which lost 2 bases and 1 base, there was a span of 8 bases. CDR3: CASSYRPENTGELFF. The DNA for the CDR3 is TGTGCCAGCAGTTACCGGCCAGAGAACACCGGGGAGCTGTTTTTT.

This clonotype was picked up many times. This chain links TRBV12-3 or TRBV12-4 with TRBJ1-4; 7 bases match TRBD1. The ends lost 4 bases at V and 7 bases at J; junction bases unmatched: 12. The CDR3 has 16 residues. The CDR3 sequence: CASSSLDRRHREKLFF. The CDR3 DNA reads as TGTGCCAGCAGTTCTCTGGACAGGAGGCACCGTGAAAAACTGTTTTTT.

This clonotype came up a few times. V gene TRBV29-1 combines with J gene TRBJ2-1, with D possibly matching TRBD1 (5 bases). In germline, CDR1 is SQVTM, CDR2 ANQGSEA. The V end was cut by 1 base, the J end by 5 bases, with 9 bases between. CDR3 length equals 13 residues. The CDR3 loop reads CSVEGGLDNEQFF. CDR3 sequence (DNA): TGCAGCGTTGAAGGGGGCCTAGACAATGAGCAGTTCTTC.

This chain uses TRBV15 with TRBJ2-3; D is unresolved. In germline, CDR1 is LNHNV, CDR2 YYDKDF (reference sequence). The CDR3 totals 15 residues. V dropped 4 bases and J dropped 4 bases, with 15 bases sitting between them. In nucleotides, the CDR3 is TGTGCCACCAGCATCGGGTCCCCGGGCCCAGATACGCAGTATTTT. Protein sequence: CATSIGSPGPDTQYF.

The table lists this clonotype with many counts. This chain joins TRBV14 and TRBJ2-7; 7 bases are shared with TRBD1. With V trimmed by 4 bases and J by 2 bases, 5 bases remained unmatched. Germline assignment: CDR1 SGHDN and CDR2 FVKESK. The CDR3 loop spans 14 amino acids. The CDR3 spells CASSPRQGPYEQYF. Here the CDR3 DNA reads TGTGCCAGCAGCCCGCGACAGGGACCCTACGAGCAGTACTTC.

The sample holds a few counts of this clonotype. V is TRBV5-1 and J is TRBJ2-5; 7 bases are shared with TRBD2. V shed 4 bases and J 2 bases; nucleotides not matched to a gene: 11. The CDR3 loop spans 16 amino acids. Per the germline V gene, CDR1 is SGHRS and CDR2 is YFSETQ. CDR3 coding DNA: TGCGCCAGCAGCCAAGAAAGACTAGCAGCTCAAGAGACCCAGTACTTC. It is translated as CASSQERLAAQETQYF.